This section outlines one T cell receptor (beta chain) sequence together with its context. The data derive from a study of blood T cell repertoires in COVID-19. Source study methods: Researchers report that nucleated cell counts were estimated from reference gene primer amplification. TCRdb keeps only in-frame clones here, not all; method: immunoSEQ multiplex PCR. V and J calls and clone size come straight from that table; D and trimming were deduced from the DNA. The table has around 72,000 clones, more than 75% seen once; the top ten hold 6.5% to 9.5%. CDR1 and CDR2 (germline): MNHEY, SVGAGI. With 2 bases removed from V and 5 bases from J, the gap between germline ends came to 9 bases. The CDR3 totals 13 residues.

This chain links TRBV6-5 with TRBJ2-5, with D possibly matching TRBD1 (6 bases). Sequencing was performed on peripheral blood. This sequence was found in a man aged 50 to 60 with active COVID-19. The CDR3 nucleotides read TGTGCCAGCAGTTACCGCCAGGGGGAGACCCAGTACTTC. Its protein product is CASSYRQGETQYF.